This T cell receptor (beta chain) appears in the sequencing data of a study of blood T cell repertoires in COVID-19. This CDR3 has 16 amino acids. Germline V gives CDR1 LNHNV, CDR2 YYDKDF (reference sequence). J was trimmed by 4 bases and V by 0 bases; bases with no gene match: 6. Only in-frame clones appear in the TCRdb table, and some are missing; sequencing was by immunoSEQ multiplex PCR. Of 270,000 or so clones in the sample, approximately 88% were seen once. The sequence was collected from a woman in her thirties or forties who had recovered from COVID-19. The rearrangement links TRBV15 to TRBJ2-1; 7 nucleotides align to TRBD2. The sequenced sample was peripheral blood. CDR3 region: CATSRDWGGSYNEQFF. For the CDR3, the DNA is TGTGCCACCAGCAGAGATTGGGGAGGGAGTTACAATGAGCAGTTCTTC.